This T cell receptor (beta chain) was sequenced in a study of radiation and T cells in renal cell carcinoma. The protocol was immunoSEQ multiplex PCR, while the TCRdb copy is restricted to in-frame clones and leaves out a portion. The sample records around 100,000 clones, approximately 82% being singletons. V dropped 4 bases and J dropped 0; count of bases not matched to a gene: 4. Germline V gives CDR1 SGHRS, CDR2 YFSETQ. The CDR3 runs 14 residues. Time point defined: blood 4 weeks post-SBRT, at nephrectomy. The treatment denotes: 15 Gy SBRT to primary tumor, nephrectomy 4 weeks later. Nephrectomy followed 15 Gy stereotactic body radiation by 4 weeks. The tumor was a clear cell renal cell carcinoma.

The rearrangement uses TRBV5-1 and TRBJ2-7, with 7 bases identical to TRBD2. This sequence was found in a man in his sixties with renal cell carcinoma. Source: blood, taken from a patient whose treatment included radiotherapy and nephrectomy. The CDR3 reads CASSPQRDSYEQYF. CDR3 DNA: TGCGCCAGCAGCCCACAGCGGGACTCCTACGAGCAGTACTTC.